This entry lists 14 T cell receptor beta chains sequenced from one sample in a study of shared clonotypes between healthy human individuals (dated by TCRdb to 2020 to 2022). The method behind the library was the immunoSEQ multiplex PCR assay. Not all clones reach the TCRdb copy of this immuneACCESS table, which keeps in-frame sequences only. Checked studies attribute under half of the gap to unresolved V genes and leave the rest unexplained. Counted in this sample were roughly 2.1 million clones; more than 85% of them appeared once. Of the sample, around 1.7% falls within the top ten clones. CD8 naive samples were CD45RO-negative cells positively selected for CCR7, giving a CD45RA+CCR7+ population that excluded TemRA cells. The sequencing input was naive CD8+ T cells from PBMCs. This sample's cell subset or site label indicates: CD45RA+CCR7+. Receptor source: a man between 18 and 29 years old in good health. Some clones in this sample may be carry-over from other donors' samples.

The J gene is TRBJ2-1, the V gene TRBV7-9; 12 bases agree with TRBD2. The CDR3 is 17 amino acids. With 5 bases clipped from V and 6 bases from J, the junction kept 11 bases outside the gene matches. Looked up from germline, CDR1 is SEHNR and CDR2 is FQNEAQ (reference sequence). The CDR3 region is CASSPLGLAGLRNEQFF. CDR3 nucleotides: TGTGCCAGCAGCCCCCTCGGACTAGCGGGACTACGCAATGAGCAGTTCTTC.

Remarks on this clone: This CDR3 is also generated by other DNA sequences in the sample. DNA of the CDR3: TGTGCCAGCAGTTTGGCCAGTGGCTCCTACAATGAGCAGTTCTTC. Its translation: CASSLASGSYNEQFF. This chain connects TRBV27 to TRBJ2-1; the D is unclear. This CDR3 is built from 15 residues. The germline gives CDR1 MNHEY, CDR2 SMNVEV (reference sequence). V gave up 3 bases and J gave up 0 bases, with 9 bases separating them.

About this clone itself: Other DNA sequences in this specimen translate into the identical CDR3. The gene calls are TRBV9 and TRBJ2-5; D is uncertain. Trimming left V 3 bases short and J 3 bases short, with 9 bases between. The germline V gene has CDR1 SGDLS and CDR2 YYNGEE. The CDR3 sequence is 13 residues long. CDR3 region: CASSASGKETQYF. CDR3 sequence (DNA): TGTGCCAGCAGCGCGAGTGGTAAAGAGACCCAGTACTTC.

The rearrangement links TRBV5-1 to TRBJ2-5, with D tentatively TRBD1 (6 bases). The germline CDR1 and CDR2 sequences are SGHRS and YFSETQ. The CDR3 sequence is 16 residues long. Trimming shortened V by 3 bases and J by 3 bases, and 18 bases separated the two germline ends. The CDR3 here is CASSSRQQQGKETQYF. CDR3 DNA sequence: TGCGCCAGCAGCTCCCGGCAACAACAGGGAAAAGAGACCCAGTACTTC.

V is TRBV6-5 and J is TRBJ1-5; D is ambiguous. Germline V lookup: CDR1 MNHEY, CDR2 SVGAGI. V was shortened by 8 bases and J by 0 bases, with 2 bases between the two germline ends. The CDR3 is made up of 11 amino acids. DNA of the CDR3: TGTGCCAGCGGTAGCAATCAGCCCCAGCATTTT. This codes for CASGSNQPQHF.

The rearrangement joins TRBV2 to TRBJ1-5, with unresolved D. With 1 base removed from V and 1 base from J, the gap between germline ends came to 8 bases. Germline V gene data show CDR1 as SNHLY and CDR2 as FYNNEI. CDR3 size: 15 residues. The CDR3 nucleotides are TGTGCCAGCAGTGAAGTTACTCTGAGCAATCAGCCCCAGCATTTT. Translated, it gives CASSEVTLSNQPQHF.

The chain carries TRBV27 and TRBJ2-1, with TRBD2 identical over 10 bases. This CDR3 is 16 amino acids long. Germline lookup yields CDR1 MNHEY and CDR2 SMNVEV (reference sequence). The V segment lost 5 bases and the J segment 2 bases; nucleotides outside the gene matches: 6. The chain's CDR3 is CASSALLAGPYNEQFF. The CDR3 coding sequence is TGTGCCAGCAGTGCCCTACTAGCGGGGCCCTACAATGAGCAGTTCTTC.

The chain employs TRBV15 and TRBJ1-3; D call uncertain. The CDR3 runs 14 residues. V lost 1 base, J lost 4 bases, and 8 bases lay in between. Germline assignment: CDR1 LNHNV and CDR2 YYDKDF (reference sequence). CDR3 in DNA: TGTGCCACCAGCAGAGGGAGTGGAGGAAACACCATATATTTT. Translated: CATSRGSGGNTIYF.

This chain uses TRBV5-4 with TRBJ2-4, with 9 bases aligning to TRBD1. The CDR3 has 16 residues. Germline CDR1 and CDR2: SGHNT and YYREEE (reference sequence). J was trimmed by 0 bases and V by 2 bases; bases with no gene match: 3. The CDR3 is CASSFRQGVAKNIQYF. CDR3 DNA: TGTGCCAGCAGCTTCAGACAGGGGGTAGCCAAAAACATTCAGTACTTC.

The CDR3 spells CASSPRGLNTEAFF. The CDR3 region has the DNA TGTGCCAGCAGCCCACGGGGTTTGAACACTGAAGCTTTCTTT. The chain has TRBV11-3 and TRBJ1-1; D unresolved. The CDR3 consists of 14 residues. The ends were cut back, 5 bases at V and 0 bases at J, with 10 bases in the middle. CDR1 SGHNT and CDR2 YENEEA come from the germline V gene.

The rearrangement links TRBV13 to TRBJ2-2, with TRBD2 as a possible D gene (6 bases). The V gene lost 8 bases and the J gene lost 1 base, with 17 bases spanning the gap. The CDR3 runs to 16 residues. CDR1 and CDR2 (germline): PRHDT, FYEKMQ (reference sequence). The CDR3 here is CASYSTEEGNTGELFF. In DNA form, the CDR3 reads TGTGCCAGCTACTCCACCGAGGAGGGGAACACCGGGGAGCTGTTTTTT. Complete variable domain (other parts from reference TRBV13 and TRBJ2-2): AAGVIQSPRHLIKEKRETATLKCYPIPRHDTVYWYQQGPGQDPQFLISFYEKMQSDKGSIPDRFSAQQFSDYHSELNMSSLELGDSALYFCASYSTEEGNTGELFFGEGSRLTVL.

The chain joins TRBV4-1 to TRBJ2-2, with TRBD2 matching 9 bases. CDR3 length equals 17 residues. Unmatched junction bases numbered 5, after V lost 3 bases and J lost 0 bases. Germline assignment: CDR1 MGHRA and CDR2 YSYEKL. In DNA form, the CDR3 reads TGCGCCAGCAGCCATGCTAGCGGGGACGCGAACACCGGGGAGCTGTTTTTT. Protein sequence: CASSHASGDANTGELFF.

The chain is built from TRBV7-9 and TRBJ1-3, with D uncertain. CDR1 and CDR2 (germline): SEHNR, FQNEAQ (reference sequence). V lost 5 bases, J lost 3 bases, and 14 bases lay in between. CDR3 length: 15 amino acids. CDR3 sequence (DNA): TGTGCCAGCAGCCTAAAGAAGGGATTTGGAAACACCATATATTTT. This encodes CASSLKKGFGNTIYF.

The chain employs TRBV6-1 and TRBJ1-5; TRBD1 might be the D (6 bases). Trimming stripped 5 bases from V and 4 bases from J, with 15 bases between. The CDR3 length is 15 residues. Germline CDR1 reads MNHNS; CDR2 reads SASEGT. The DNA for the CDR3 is TGTGCCAGCAGTTCAGGGGTTGGAGGAAATCAGCCCCAGCATTTT. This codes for CASSSGVGGNQPQHF.